The entry below describes one T cell receptor beta chain. The sample is drawn from a study of control samples from healthy donors and cancer patients. Sequenced by immunoSEQ multiplex PCR; TCRdb stores in-frame clones only, minus some. The sample shows 78,000 or so clones, roughly 80% of them seen only once. This CDR3 region has 17 residues. Trimming left V 1 base short and J 6 bases short, with 18 bases between. Germline V gene sequence: CDR1 LNHDA, CDR2 SQIVND (reference sequence). Sequenced: blood. This clonotype was obtained from a man between 50 and 59 years old in good health. The chain couples TRBV19 to TRBJ2-2, with a possible D match to TRBD2 (5 bases). CDR3 DNA sequence: TGTGCCAGTAGTATAGGGAGACTAACCCTGTCCGCCGGGGAGCTGTTTTTT. Protein product: CASSIGRLTLSAGELFF.